In this sample, the clone carrying this TCR beta chain turned up a few times. MiXCR, applied by TCRdb to the 5' RACE reads, yields one record per CDR3 protein. The sample has roughly 80,000 distinct CDR3 sequences, 7% to 9% seen once. The V end was cut by 6 bases, the J end by 1 base, with 17 bases between. The length of the CDR3 is 16 residues. Germline-derived CDR1 and CDR2 are SGHTA and FQGNSA. The data are from a study of spatial heterogeneity in lung cancer. The time point is: sample taken at primary tumor resection. Sequences were derived from PBMCs, sampled at surgery. The clonotype comes from a male donor with early-stage non-small cell lung cancer. The chain is built from TRBV7-2 and TRBJ2-3; tentatively, D is TRBD1 (6 bases). CDR3 region: CASSPGHSSGTDTQYF. In DNA, the CDR3 is TGTGCCAGCAGTCCGGGACATTCCTCGGGCACAGATACGCAGTATTTT.